This section outlines one T cell receptor beta chain sequence together with its context. Each of the donors was a healthy adult who was HIV-negative and had not had a recent acute infection or vaccination. The data are from a study of shared clonotypes between healthy human individuals. The wider study: The donors, two women and three men, were aged 18 to 49. The plates for each donor numbered three CD4 naive, three CD4 memory, two CD8 naive and one CD8 memory.

From germline, CDR1 is MNHNS and CDR2 SASEGT. The V end lost 2 bases, the J end lost 1 base, and 11 bases lay between the germline ends. This CDR3 spans 15 amino acids. The repertoire was sequenced with immunoSEQ multiplex PCR; TCRdb's copy has only in-frame clones and lacks some. The data hold roughly 2.5 million clones, with around 90% observed a single time. The material sequenced was naive CD4+ T cells sorted from blood. Subset in this sample: CD45RA+ positively selected. This clonotype was sampled from a man younger than 30 in good health. This chain connects TRBV6-1 to TRBJ2-5; no clear D. CDR3: CASSETGPGQETQYF. In DNA, the CDR3 is TGTGCCAGCAGTGAAACGGGTCCGGGCCAAGAGACCCAGTACTTC.